Presented here are 27 T cell receptor beta chains from one specimen sequenced in a study of blood T cell repertoires in COVID-19. TCRdb's table, derived via immunoSEQ multiplex PCR, lists solely in-frame clones and lacks some. The sample carries over 40,000 clones, around 86% recorded once. Sequenced material: peripheral blood. These receptors were obtained from a human donor in a cohort sampled during active COVID-19.

This sequence joins TRBV7-3 and TRBJ2-2; perhaps TRBD1 as D (6 bases). The germline CDR1 and CDR2 sequences are SGHTA and FQGTGA. V lost 3 bases, J lost 3 bases, and 14 bases lay in between. The CDR3 is made up of 16 amino acids. The CDR3 DNA is TGTGCCAGCAGCTTGGTCCCAGGGGCGGACACCGGGGAGCTGTTTTTT. It codes for CASSLVPGADTGELFF.

This clone has just a few counts. This sequence joins TRBV9 and TRBJ2-7, with D possibly being TRBD1 (5 bases). With 0 bases removed from V and 2 bases from J, the gap between germline ends came to 6 bases. CDR1 is SGDLS and CDR2 is YYNGEE in the germline V gene. The CDR3 is made up of 13 amino acids. CDR3 DNA sequence: TGTGCCAGCAGCGTAGGGACACCCTACGAGCAGTACTTC. It codes for CASSVGTPYEQYF. Complete variable domain (other parts from reference TRBV9 and TRBJ2-7): DSGVTQTPKHLITATGQRVTLRCSPRSGDLSVYWYQQSLDQGLQFLIQYYNGEERAKGNILERFSAQQFPDLHSELNLSSLELGDSALYFCASSVGTPYEQYFGPGTRLTVT.

The V and J genes are TRBV4-1 and TRBJ2-7; 11 bases are a match to TRBD1. The CDR3 is made up of 18 amino acids. The germline V gene encodes CDR1 MGHRA and CDR2 YSYEKL. Losses at the gene ends were 4 bases for V and 5 bases for J; bases not matched to a gene: 16. As DNA, the CDR3 is TGCGCCAGCAGCCGGCGCTCCTTTCCGGGACAGGGGGTGGACGAGCAGTACTTC. Encoded protein: CASSRRSFPGQGVDEQYF.

This chain connects TRBV11-1 to TRBJ2-3; possible D gene TRBD2, 7 bases. The V gene's germline CDR1 is SGHAT and CDR2 FQDESV (reference sequence). The germline V and J ends were trimmed by 5 bases and 6 bases, with 18 bases remaining between them. The CDR3 is 15 amino acids. CDR3 protein: CASSPRKGGPDTQYF. The CDR3 nucleotides are TGTGCCAGCAGCCCCCGTAAGGGGGGGCCTGATACGCAGTATTTT.

V is TRBV19 and J is TRBJ1-3; the match to TRBD1 covers 9 bases. V dropped 9 bases and J dropped 4; count of bases not matched to a gene: 4. The germline V gene has CDR1 LNHDA and CDR2 SQIVND (reference sequence). The CDR3 length is 13 residues. The CDR3 protein is CASGQGYGNTIYF. CDR3 coding DNA: TGTGCCAGCGGACAGGGGTACGGAAACACCATATATTTT.

This chain connects TRBV19 to TRBJ2-3; no definite D call. V was pared by 1 base and J by 6 bases, with 8 bases between. CDR1 LNHDA and CDR2 SQIVND come from the germline V gene (reference sequence). There are 13 residues in the CDR3. This CDR3 is CASSIGLEDTQYF. In DNA, the CDR3 is TGTGCCAGTAGTATAGGATTGGAGGATACGCAGTATTTT.

The CDR3 protein is CASSQDGLGQGMDGYTF. The CDR3 DNA follows: TGCGCCAGCAGCCAAGATGGGTTGGGACAGGGAATGGATGGCTACACCTTC. The chain employs TRBV4-1 and TRBJ1-2; the match to TRBD1 covers 9 bases. Germline trimming cut 0 bases from V and 6 bases from J; bases unmatched to any gene: 11. Germline CDR1 reads MGHRA; CDR2 reads YSYEKL. CDR3 length: 17 residues.

Points on this clone: One junction end does not reproduce the germline sequence, and a read error may be involved. The chain is built from TRBV7-2 and TRBJ2-3, with D possibly TRBD2 on 5 matching bases. The CDR3 has 15 residues. Germline CDR1 and CDR2: SGHTA and FQGNSA. The CDR3 loop is CASSLAGGGLDTQYF. The DNA of the CDR3 is TGTGCCAGCAGCCTAGCCGGCGGAGGTTTAGATACGCAGTATTTT.

The rearrangement links TRBV12-2 to TRBJ1-4; whether TRBD1, the table's D call, matches the DNA was not checked. TRBV12-2 is shown as a pseudogene. The CDR3 is 15 residues long. Written as DNA, the CDR3 is TGTGCAAGTCGCTTGGGGACAGCAACTAATGAAAAACTGTTTTTT. It is translated as CASRLGTATNEKLFF.

This clone was seen only once. The V gene is TRBV2, the J gene TRBJ2-5; 12 bases are a match to TRBD2. J gave up 4 bases and V 4 bases, and 1 base lay outside the gene matches. Germline-derived CDR1 and CDR2 are SNHLY and FYNNEI. The CDR3 extends over 14 amino acids. CDR3 residues: CASSATSGRETQYF. CDR3 DNA sequence: TGTGCCAGCAGTGCGACTAGCGGGAGAGAGACCCAGTACTTC.

The rearrangement uses TRBV5-1 and TRBJ2-1, with D maybe TRBD2 (5 bases). The CDR3 contains 12 residues. V was cut by 4 bases and J by 10 bases, with 12 bases left in between. Germline assignment: CDR1 SGHRS and CDR2 YFSETQ. Written as DNA, the CDR3 is TGCGCCAGCAGCCAGGACTTCGGAGAGCAGTTCTTC. The encoded protein is CASSQDFGEQFF.

The chain recombines TRBV19 with TRBJ1-1, with TRBD1 matching 10 bases. CDR1 is LNHDA, CDR2 SQIVND, per germline (reference sequence). The V segment lost 1 base and the J segment 8 bases; nucleotides outside the gene matches: 10. This CDR3 is built from 16 residues. CDR3 DNA: TGTGCCAGTAGTATAGCCGCCCCGGGACAGGGGTTAGAAGCTTTCTTT. Translating it yields CASSIAAPGQGLEAFF.

V usage is TRBV6-2 or TRBV6-3 and J usage is TRBJ2-7; 10 bases match TRBD2. The length of the CDR3 is 19 residues. From germline, CDR1 is MNHEY and CDR2 SVGEGT. The ends lost 0 bases at V and 3 bases at J; junction bases unmatched: 14. CDR3: CASSYSSGGTKKNGYEQYF. CDR3 DNA: TGTGCCAGCAGTTACTCTAGCGGGGGGACCAAAAAAAATGGCTACGAGCAGTACTTC.

The V gene is TRBV7-9, the J gene TRBJ1-3; D unclear. The ends were cut back, 1 base at V and 0 bases at J, with 4 bases in the middle. This CDR3 comprises 14 residues. CDR1 and CDR2 (germline): SEHNR, FQNEAQ (reference sequence). As DNA, the CDR3 is TGTGCCAGCAGCTTAGAGAGCTCTGGAAACACCATATATTTT. Amino acids: CASSLESSGNTIYF.

J is TRBJ2-1 and V is TRBV6-6; TRBD2 aligns across 7 bases. Trimming removed 3 bases from V and 0 bases from J; junction bases left unmatched: 5. The CDR3 sequence is 16 residues long. In germline, CDR1 is MNHNY, CDR2 SVGAGI (reference sequence). As DNA, the CDR3 is TGTGCCAGCAGTTATGGGGAGGGACGCTCCTACAATGAGCAGTTCTTC. This gives the protein CASSYGEGRSYNEQFF.

The V call is TRBV7-9, the J call TRBJ2-5, with TRBD1 identical over 7 bases. CDR3 length: 16 residues. In germline, CDR1 is SEHNR, CDR2 FQNEAQ (reference sequence). V lost 0 bases and J lost 7; bases outside the gene matches: 11. CDR3 amino acids: CASSLAGQHSPGTQYF. CDR3 sequence (DNA): TGTGCCAGCAGCTTAGCGGGACAGCACTCCCCGGGGACCCAGTACTTC.

V usage is TRBV18 and J usage is TRBJ1-1, with D possibly being TRBD1 (6 bases). The CDR3 is 14 residues long. V shed 4 bases and J shed 0 bases, with 9 bases lying between them. Per germline, CDR1 KGHSH and CDR2 LQKENI. CDR3 DNA sequence: TGTGCCAGCTCACTAGGGACATTGAACACTGAAGCTTTCTTT. Its translation is CASSLGTLNTEAFF.

V is TRBV7-8 and J is TRBJ2-1; 10 bases agree with TRBD2. The germline CDR1 and CDR2 sequences are SGHVS and FQNEAQ. The CDR3 is 16 amino acids. After removal of 5 bases from V and 5 bases from J, the junction contained 9 bases not matched to a gene. This CDR3 reads CASSRPGTSAHNEQFF. CDR3 DNA: TGTGCCAGCAGCAGACCCGGGACTAGCGCTCACAATGAGCAGTTCTTC.

The V and J genes are TRBV6-2 or TRBV6-3 and TRBJ2-5; the D is unclear. The germline V gene has CDR1 MNHEY and CDR2 SVGEGT. The CDR3 sequence is 11 residues long. Trimming cost V 4 bases and J 5 bases, with 5 bases left between them. CDR3 DNA: TGTGCCAGCAGTTCCCGGGAGACCCAGTACTTC. Its protein product is CASSSRETQYF.

CDR3 in DNA: TGTGCCAGCAGTTCGCGTCTGAGCTCCTACGAGCAGTACTTC. Protein product: CASSSRLSSYEQYF. The rearrangement links TRBV27 to TRBJ2-7; no definite D call. The CDR3 consists of 14 residues. Germline V lookup: CDR1 MNHEY, CDR2 SMNVEV (reference sequence). V lost 4 bases, J lost 0 bases, and 10 bases lay in between.

The chain has TRBV2 and TRBJ1-1; 8 bases are shared with TRBD1. V was clipped by 6 bases and J by 3 bases; unmatched bases: 3. CDR1 and CDR2 (germline): SNHLY, FYNNEI. There are 13 residues in the CDR3. The CDR3 loop reads CASRTGVYTEAFF. CDR3 nucleotide sequence: TGTGCCAGCAGGACAGGGGTTTACACTGAAGCTTTCTTT.

CDR3 amino acids: CASSPGDSEAFF. CDR3 nucleotides: TGCGCCAGCAGCCCCGGGGACAGCGAAGCTTTCTTT. The rearrangement links TRBV5-1 to TRBJ1-1, with 7 nucleotides matching TRBD1. Germline V gives CDR1 SGHRS, CDR2 YFSETQ. Germline trimming cut 4 bases from V and 8 bases from J; bases unmatched to any gene: 5. The CDR3 loop spans 12 amino acids. Full variable domain (missing parts from reference TRBV5-1 and TRBJ1-1): KAGVTQTPRYLIKTRGQQVTLSCSPISGHRSVSWYQQTPGQGLQFLFEYFSETQRNKGNFPGRFSGRQFSNSRSEMNVSTLELGDSALYLCASSPGDSEAFFGQGTRLTVV.

The V gene is TRBV6-6, the J gene TRBJ2-3, with 11 bases identical to TRBD2. The CDR3 length is 16 residues. The V gene's germline CDR1 is MNHNY and CDR2 SVGAGI (reference sequence). With 5 bases clipped from V and 4 bases from J, the junction kept 8 bases outside the gene matches. This CDR3 reads CASSRLAGRNADTQYF. The DNA of the CDR3 is TGTGCCAGCAGTCGACTAGCGGGAAGGAACGCAGATACGCAGTATTTT.

This chain links TRBV18 with TRBJ1-2; possibly TRBD1 for D (6 bases). The germline V gene has CDR1 KGHSH and CDR2 LQKENI. Trimming stripped 3 bases from V and 8 bases from J, with 13 bases between. This CDR3 region has 13 residues. CDR3 loop: CASSPPDRNGYTF. Written as DNA, the CDR3 is TGTGCCAGCTCACCCCCCGACAGGAACGGCTACACCTTC.

CDR3 nucleotide sequence: TGTGCCAGCAGTTTTAGAGGAAAAAGCTCCTACGAGCAGTACTTC. It encodes CASSFRGKSSYEQYF. The chain couples TRBV28 to TRBJ2-7; D is unresolved. The CDR3 is made up of 15 amino acids. From germline, CDR1 is MDHEN and CDR2 SYDVKM. The ends were cut back, 3 bases at V and 0 bases at J, with 12 bases in the middle.

This clone was found a few times. This chain connects TRBV5-1 to TRBJ2-7; D unresolved. The CDR3 totals 14 residues. The germline V gene has CDR1 SGHRS and CDR2 YFSETQ. V was clipped by 0 bases and J by 1 base, with 8 bases between them. The CDR3 DNA reads as TGCGCCAGCAGCTTGGAGTCCACATCCTACGAGCAGTACTTC. It is translated as CASSLESTSYEQYF.

V and J are TRBV5-6 and TRBJ1-2; D is perhaps TRBD1 (6 bases). V was pared by 1 base and J by 1 base, with 20 bases between. CDR1 is SGHDT and CDR2 is YYEEEE in the germline V gene. There are 18 residues in the CDR3. This CDR3 is CASSLRAVGGFLNYGYTF. CDR3 sequence (DNA): TGTGCCAGCAGCTTGAGGGCTGTTGGGGGCTTCCTTAACTATGGCTACACCTTC.